This TCR beta chain emerged from a study of CD4 and CD8 cells across lung adenocarcinoma regions. TCRdb re-derived calls from the PCR reads in MiXCR, one entry per CDR3 protein. The table has about 12,000 distinct CDR3 sequences, roughly 56% seen once. Localized lung adenocarcinoma, a non-small cell lung cancer, affected the donors. This clonotype was counted ten times or more. The CDR3 spans 17 residues. Trimming took off 7 bases at V and 5 bases at J, with 24 bases between the two ends. CDR1 MNHEY and CDR2 SVGAGI come from the germline V gene. The source of this sequence is a female donor with lung adenocarcinoma. The CD4 and CD8 labels of this study may be unreliable. V gene TRBV6-5 combines with J gene TRBJ1-3; perhaps TRBD1 as D (6 bases). The material sequenced was CD8+ T cells from the margin of a lung tumor. The CDR3 here is CASTTLTSGAVRNTIYF. As DNA, the CDR3 is TGTGCCAGCACCACTCTTACGTCGGGGGCTGTTAGAAACACCATATATTTT.